Reported below is one T cell receptor beta chain. The table lists this clonotype with many counts. Its specific antigen is unknown. No quality values exist for individual bases; no much larger clone is one base distant. The sample originates from a study of T cells in Graves' hyperthyroidism and ophthalmopathy (dated by TCRdb to the late 2010s). About the investigation overall: A discovery cohort of roughly 100 patients, about 43 with Graves' ophthalmopathy and over 55 with stable Graves' hyperthyroidism, was used to find distinguishing TCR V-J signatures. Whether ophthalmopathy could be predicted prospectively was tested in an independent validation cohort made up of roughly 19 hyperthyroidism patients plus 17 patients who later progressed to ophthalmopathy. The 100 or so discovery patients were randomly split 7:3 into training and test sets. Thyroid tissue and blood T-cell repertoires from six or seven Graves' hyperthyroidism patients were also compared in the study. Following sampling, methimazole starting at 30 mg daily was given to hyperthyroidism patients, and high-dose intravenous methylprednisolone was given to ophthalmopathy patients. The paper reports TCR Vbeta CDR3 sequencing of 130 to 150 peripheral blood samples: around 45 ophthalmopathy, 70 to 85 hyperthyroidism and approximately 17 progressor patients.

The TCR beta CDR3 regions were amplified from the RNA transcripts. The TCR CDR3 was subjected to a first round of RT-PCR using the HTBI primer set and the Qiagen OneStep RT-PCR kit. Libraries were constructed in a second round of multiplex PCR, after which size selection and purification were performed. Sequencing of the libraries was done on an Illumina HiSeq2000 using paired-end 100 bp reads. The original methods were these. SOAPnuke was used to process the raw data, removing reads that contained adapters or uncalled bases, had a mean Phred below 15, or lacked an exact match to the constant primer or identifier. COPE v1.2.5 was used to merge the high-quality paired reads, and each unique nucleotide sequence was defined as a clonotype. Clonotypes were aligned to IMGT TRBV, TRBD and TRBJ reference segments using MiTCR v1.1. The analysis included only V-J combinations with a frequency above 0.0001, which together covered more than 98% of the repertoires. A TCS score was defined as the ratio of F50 (clonal expansion) to E x V (chaos), with BLOSUM62-based TCRdist applied between CDR3 peptides within each V-J. Welch's t-statistics and random forest reduced around 510 V-J features to some 14, which were used in a naive Bayes classifier (R e1071). Thyroid-blood repertoire similarity was quantified with the Morisita-Horn index. TCRdb redid the processing of the public reads, applying fastp at Q25 and MiXCR, and retained in-frame beta chains. Entries that share a CDR3 protein sequence are merged under the most common genes and DNA. The V and J calls follow TCRdb's processing rather than the paper's. Here the sample has roughly 500,000 distinct CDR3 sequences; roughly 50% occur a single time. The biggest ten clones account for around a fifth of the sample.

What the study reported, not specific to this receptor: No statistical method was used to set the sample size in advance, and investigators knew the group allocation. Most expanded thyroid clonotypes (frequency above 0.001) were also detected in blood, a finding suggesting that blood repertoires may reflect thyroid immune responses. A model built on a 13 V-J signature distinguished ophthalmopathy from stable hyperthyroidism, reaching around 90% sensitivity and around 81% specificity in cross-validation and 80%/75% in testing. In validation, the model predicted progression to ophthalmopathy with 60% to 71% sensitivity and about 72% specificity, a median of 6.5 months before onset.

Patients with uncontrolled infections, other autoimmune diseases, pregnancy or lactation were excluded. Diagnoses relied on clinical symptoms, serum thyroxine and TRAb, thyroid ultrasound and orbital computed tomography. Total RNA was extracted using Trizol reagent, and RNA quality was assessed on an Agilent 2100 Bioanalyzer. The CDR3 runs 14 residues from the cysteine to the phenylalanine. Just the 42-base CDR3 DNA is kept, in frame starting at base 1. As encoded in the germline V gene, CDR1 is ENHRY while CDR2 is SYGVKD. V is cut by 4 bases and J by 0 bases, and the space between the germline ends is 10 bases.

Sequenced: peripheral blood or thyroid tissue (not recorded which). The source of this sequence is an adult woman with Graves' disease, either hyperthyroidism or ophthalmopathy (not recorded which). Recombination linked TRBV10-3 to TRBJ2-7; the D segment could be TRBD2, given 5 matching bases. The nucleotides are TGTGCCATCAGTGGTTCCGGGGACTCCTACGAGCAGTACTTC. This sequence encodes CAISGSGDSYEQYF.